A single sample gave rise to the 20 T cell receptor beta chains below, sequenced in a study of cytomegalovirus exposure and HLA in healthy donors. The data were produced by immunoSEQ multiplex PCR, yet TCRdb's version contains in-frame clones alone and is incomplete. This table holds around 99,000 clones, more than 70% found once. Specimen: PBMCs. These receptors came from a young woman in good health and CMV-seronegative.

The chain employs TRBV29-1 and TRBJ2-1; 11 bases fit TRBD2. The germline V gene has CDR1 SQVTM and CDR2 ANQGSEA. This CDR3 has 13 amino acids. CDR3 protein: CSPRLAGYNEQFF. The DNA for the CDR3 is TGCAGTCCCCGACTAGCGGGATACAATGAGCAGTTCTTC.

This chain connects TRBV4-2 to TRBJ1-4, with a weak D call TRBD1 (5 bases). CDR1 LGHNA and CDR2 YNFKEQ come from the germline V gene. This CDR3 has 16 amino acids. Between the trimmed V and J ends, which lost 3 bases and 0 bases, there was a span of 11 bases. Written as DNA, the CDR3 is TGTGCCAGCAGCCAGGCGGACACCGCAACTAATGAAAAACTGTTTTTT. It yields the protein CASSQADTATNEKLFF.

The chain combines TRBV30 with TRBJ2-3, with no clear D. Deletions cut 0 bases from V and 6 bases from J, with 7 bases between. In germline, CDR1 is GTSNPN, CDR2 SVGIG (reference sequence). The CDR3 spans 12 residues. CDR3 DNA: TGTGCCTGGAGTGTGTCCCCGGATACGCAGTATTTT. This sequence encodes CAWSVSPDTQYF.

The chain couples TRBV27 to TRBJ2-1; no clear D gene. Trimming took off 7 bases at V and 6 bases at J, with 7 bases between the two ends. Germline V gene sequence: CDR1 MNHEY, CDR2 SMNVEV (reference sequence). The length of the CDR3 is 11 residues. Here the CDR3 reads CASTWANEQFF. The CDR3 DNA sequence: TGTGCCAGCACGTGGGCCAATGAGCAGTTCTTC.

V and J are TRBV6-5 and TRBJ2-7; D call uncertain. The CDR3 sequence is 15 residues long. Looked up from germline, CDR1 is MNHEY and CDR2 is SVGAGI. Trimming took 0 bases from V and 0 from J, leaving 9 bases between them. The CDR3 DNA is TGTGCCAGCAGTTACTCGGCAGGTCTCTCCTACGAGCAGTACTTC. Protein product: CASSYSAGLSYEQYF.

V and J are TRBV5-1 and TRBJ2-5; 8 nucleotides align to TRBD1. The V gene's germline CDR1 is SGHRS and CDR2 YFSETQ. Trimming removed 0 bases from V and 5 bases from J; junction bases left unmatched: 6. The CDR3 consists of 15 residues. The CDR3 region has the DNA TGCGCCAGCAGCTTGGGTGGGACAGGAGATGAGACCCAGTACTTC. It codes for CASSLGGTGDETQYF.

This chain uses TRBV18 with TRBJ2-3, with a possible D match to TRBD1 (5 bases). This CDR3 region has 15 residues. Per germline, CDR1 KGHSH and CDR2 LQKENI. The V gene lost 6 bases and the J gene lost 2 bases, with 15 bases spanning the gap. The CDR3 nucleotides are TGTGCCAGCTCGCTAAGACAGACAGACACAGATACGCAGTATTTT. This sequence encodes CASSLRQTDTDTQYF. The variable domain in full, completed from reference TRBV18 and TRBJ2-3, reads NAGVMQNPRHLVRRRGQEARLRCSPMKGHSHVYWYRQLPEEGLKFMVYLQKENIIDESGMPKERFSAEFPKEGPSILRIQQVVRGDSAAYFCASSLRQTDTDTQYFGPGTRLTVL.

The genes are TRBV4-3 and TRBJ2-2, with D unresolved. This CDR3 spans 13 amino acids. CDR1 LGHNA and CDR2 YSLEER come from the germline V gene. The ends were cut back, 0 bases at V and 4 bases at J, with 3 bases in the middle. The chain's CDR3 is CASSQDRTGELFF. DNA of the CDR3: TGCGCCAGCAGCCAAGATCGCACCGGGGAGCTGTTTTTT.

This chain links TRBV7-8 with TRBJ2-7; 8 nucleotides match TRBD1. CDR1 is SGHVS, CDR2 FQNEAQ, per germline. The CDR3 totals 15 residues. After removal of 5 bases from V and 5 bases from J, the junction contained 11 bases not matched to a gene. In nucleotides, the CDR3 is TGTGCCAGCAGCGTCACAGGGGGAGTATCCCACGAGCAGTACTTC. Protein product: CASSVTGGVSHEQYF.

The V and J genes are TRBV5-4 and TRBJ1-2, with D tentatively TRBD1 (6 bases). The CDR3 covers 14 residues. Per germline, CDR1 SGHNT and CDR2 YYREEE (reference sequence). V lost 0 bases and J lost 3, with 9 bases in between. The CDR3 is CASSLEGGDYGYTF. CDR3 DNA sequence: TGTGCCAGCAGCTTGGAGGGGGGGGACTATGGCTACACCTTC. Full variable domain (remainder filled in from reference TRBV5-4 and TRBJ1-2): ETGVTQSPTHLIKTRGQQVTLRCSSQSGHNTVSWYQQALGQGPQFIFQYYREEENGRGNFPPRFSGLQFPNYSSELNVNALELDDSALYLCASSLEGGDYGYTFGSGTRLTVV.

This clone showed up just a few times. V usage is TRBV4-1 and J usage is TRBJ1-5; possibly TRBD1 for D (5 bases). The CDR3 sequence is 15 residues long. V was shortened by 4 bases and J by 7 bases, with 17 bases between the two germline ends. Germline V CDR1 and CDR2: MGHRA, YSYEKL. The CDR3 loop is CASSRTPGNRQPQHF. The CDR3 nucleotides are TGCGCCAGCAGCCGAACCCCAGGGAATAGACAGCCCCAGCATTTT.

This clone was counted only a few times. The CDR3 DNA reads as TGTGCCAGCAGCCCTACAACTAAAACAGGGTTCGAGCAGTACTTC. It yields the protein CASSPTTKTGFEQYF. The chain carries TRBV21-1 and TRBJ2-7; the listed D gene, TRBD1, was not tested against the DNA. TRBV21-1 is a listed pseudogene. The CDR3 is 15 residues long.

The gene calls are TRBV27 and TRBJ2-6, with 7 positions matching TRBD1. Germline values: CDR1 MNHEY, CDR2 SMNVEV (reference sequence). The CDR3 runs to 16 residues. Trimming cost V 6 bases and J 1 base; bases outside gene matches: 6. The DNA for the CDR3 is TGTGCCAGCAGGTGGACAGGAGCATCTGGGGCCAACGTCCTGACTTTC. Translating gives CASRWTGASGANVLTF. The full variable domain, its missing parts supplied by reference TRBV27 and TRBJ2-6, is EAQVTQNPRYLITVTGKKLTVTCSQNMNHEYMSWYRQDPGLGLRQIYYSMNVEVTDKGDVPEGYKVSRKEKRNFPLILESPSPNQTSLYFCASRWTGASGANVLTFGAGSRLTVL.

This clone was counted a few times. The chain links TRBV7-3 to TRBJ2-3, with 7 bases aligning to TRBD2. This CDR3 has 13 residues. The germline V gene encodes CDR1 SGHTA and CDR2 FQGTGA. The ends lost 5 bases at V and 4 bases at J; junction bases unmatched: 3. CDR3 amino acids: CASSTGLADTQYF. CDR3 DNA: TGTGCCAGCAGCACCGGACTAGCAGATACGCAGTATTTT.

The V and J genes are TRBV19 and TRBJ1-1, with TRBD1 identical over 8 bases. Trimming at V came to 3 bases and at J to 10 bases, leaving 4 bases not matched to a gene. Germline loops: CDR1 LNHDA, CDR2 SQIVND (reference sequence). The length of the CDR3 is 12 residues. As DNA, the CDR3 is TGTGCCAGTAGTATTGGGACAGGAGGAGCTTTCTTT. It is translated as CASSIGTGGAFF. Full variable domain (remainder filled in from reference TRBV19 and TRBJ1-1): DGGITQSPKYLFRKEGQNVTLSCEQNLNHDAMYWYRQDPGQGLRLIYYSQIVNDFQKGDIAEGYSVSREKKESFPLTVTSAQKNPTAFYLCASSIGTGGAFFGQGTRLTVV.

This CDR3 reads CATNRQGNQPQHF. DNA for the CDR3: TGTGCCACCAATCGACAGGGTAATCAGCCCCAGCATTTT. The V gene is TRBV6-1, the J gene TRBJ1-5; 7 bases agree with TRBD1. The trim removed 10 bases at V and 4 bases at J, leaving 7 bases unmatched. CDR1 MNHNS and CDR2 SASEGT come from the germline V gene. The CDR3 is made up of 13 amino acids.

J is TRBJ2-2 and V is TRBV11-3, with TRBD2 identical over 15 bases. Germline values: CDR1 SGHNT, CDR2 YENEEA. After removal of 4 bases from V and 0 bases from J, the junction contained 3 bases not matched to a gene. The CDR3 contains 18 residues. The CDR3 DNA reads TGTGCCAGCAGCTCGGGACTAGCGGGAGGAACGAACACCGGGGAGCTGTTTTTT. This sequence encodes CASSSGLAGGTNTGELFF.

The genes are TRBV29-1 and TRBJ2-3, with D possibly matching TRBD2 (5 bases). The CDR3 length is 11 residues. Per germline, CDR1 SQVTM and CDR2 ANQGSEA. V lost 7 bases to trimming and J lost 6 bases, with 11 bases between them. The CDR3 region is CSGGHPDTQYF. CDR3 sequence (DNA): TGCAGCGGCGGGCACCCGGATACGCAGTATTTT.

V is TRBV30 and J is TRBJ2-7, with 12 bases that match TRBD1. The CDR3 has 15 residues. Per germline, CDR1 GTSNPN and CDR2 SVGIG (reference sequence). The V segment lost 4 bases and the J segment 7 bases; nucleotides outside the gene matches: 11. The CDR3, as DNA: TGTGCCTGGAACGGCCAGGGACAGGGGGCAGAGGAGCAGTACTTC. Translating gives CAWNGQGQGAEEQYF.

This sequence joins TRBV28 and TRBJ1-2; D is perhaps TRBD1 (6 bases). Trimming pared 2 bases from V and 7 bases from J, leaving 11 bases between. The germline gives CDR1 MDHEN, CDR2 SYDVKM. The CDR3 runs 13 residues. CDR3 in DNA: TGTGCCAGCAGTTTAAGGGAGGGGGGTGGCTACACCTTC. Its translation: CASSLREGGGYTF.